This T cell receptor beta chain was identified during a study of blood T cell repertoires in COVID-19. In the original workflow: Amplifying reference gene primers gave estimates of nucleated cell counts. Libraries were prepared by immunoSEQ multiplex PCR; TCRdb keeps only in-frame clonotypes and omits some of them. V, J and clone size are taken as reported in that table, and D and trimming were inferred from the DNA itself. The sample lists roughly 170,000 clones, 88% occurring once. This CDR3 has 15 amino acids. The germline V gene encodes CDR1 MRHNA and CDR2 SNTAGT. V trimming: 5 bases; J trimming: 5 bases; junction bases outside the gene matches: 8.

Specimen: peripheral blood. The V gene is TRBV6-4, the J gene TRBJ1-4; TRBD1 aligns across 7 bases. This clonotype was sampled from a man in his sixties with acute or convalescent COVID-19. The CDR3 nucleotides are TGTGCCAGCAGTACCGGACAGGTCCGCAATGAAAAACTGTTTTTT. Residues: CASSTGQVRNEKLFF.